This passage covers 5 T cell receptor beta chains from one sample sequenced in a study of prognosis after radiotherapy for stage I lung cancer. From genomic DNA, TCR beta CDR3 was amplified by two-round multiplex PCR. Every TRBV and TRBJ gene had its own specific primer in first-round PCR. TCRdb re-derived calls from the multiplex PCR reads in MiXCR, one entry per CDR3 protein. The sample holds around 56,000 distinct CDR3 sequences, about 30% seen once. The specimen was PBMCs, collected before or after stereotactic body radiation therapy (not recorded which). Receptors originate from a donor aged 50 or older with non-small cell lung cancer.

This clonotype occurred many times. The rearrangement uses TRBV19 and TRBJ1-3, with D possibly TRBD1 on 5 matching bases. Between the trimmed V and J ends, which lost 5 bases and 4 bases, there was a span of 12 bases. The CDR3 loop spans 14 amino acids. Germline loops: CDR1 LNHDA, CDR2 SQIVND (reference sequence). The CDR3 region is CASSPAGPGNTIYF. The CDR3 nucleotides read TGTGCCAGTAGTCCCGCAGGGCCCGGAAACACCATATATTTT.

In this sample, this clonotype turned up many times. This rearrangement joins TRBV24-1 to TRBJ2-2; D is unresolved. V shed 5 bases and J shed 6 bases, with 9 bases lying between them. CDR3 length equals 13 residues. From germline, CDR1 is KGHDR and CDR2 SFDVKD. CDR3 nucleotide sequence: TGTGCCACCAGTGGATTCAGACCCGGGGAGCTGTTTTTT. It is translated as CATSGFRPGELFF.

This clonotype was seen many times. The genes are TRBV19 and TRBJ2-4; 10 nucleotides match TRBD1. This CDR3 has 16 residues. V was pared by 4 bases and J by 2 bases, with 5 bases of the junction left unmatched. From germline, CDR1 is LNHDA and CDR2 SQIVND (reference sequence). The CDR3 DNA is TGTGCCAGTAGTACCGGACAGGGGGTAACCAAAAACATTCAGTACTTC. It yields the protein CASSTGQGVTKNIQYF. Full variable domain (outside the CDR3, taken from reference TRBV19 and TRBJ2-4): DGGITQSPKYLFRKEGQNVTLSCEQNLNHDAMYWYRQDPGQGLRLIYYSQIVNDFQKGDIAEGYSVSREKKESFPLTVTSAQKNPTAFYLCASSTGQGVTKNIQYFGAGTRLSVL.

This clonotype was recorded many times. Here the CDR3 reads CAISDLTRGSYNEQFF. DNA for the CDR3: TGTGCCATCAGTGATTTAACGCGGGGGTCCTACAATGAGCAGTTCTTC. The chain links TRBV10-3 to TRBJ2-1, with 7 bases aligning to TRBD2. V was clipped by 3 bases and J by 1 base; unmatched bases: 6. The CDR3 runs to 16 residues. From germline, CDR1 is ENHRY and CDR2 SYGVKD.

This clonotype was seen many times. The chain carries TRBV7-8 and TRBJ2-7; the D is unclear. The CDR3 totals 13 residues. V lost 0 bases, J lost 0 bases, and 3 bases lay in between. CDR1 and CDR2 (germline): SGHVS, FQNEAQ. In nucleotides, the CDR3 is TGTGCCAGCAGCTTAGCGGTCTCCTACGAGCAGTACTTC. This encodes CASSLAVSYEQYF.